The clone carrying this TCR beta chain has at least ten counts. The target antigen is unknown. The sample comes from a study of spatial heterogeneity in lung cancer. About the study: An average of more than ten raw reads was observed per unique TCR and UMI combination.

Broader study findings: Tumor mutation count correlated with how many alpha and beta TCRs expanded intratumorally.

V shed 3 bases and J shed 9 bases, with 15 bases lying between them. The CDR3 spans 14 residues. CDR1 and CDR2 (germline): LGHDT, YNNKEL (reference sequence). TCRdb re-analysed the 5' RACE reads in MiXCR, keeping a single row per CDR3 protein. Of under 20,000 distinct CDR3 sequences listed, 6.2% are singletons. Time point: sample taken at primary tumor resection. Samples were obtained from 70 or so donors, all untreated early-stage non-small cell lung cancer patients. The receptor was derived from a male donor with early-stage non-small cell lung cancer. Specimen: lung tumor tissue, collected at surgery. V and J are TRBV3-1 and TRBJ2-1; D unclear. The CDR3 region is CASSHGFARPEQFF. The CDR3 DNA follows: TGTGCCAGCAGCCACGGTTTTGCCCGTCCTGAGCAGTTCTTC.